The 9 T cell receptor beta chains given below trace back to one sample, sequenced in a study of neurological immune-mediated disorders. TCRdb recomputed calls from the 5' RACE reads with MiXCR, one row per CDR3 protein. The sample contains 50,000 to 60,000 distinct CDR3 sequences, 16% of which appear only once. Sequencing was carried out using PBMCs. The source is a man aged 55 to 70 in good health.

Many counts were recorded for this clonotype. The V and J genes are TRBV2 and TRBJ2-1; D possibly uses TRBD1 or TRBD2 (5 bases each). The V gene lost 3 bases and the J gene lost 10 bases, with 13 bases spanning the gap. The CDR3 covers 13 residues. CDR1 SNHLY and CDR2 FYNNEI come from the germline V gene. The CDR3 reads CASSEGRWWEQFF. As DNA, the CDR3 is TGTGCCAGCAGTGAGGGACGTTGGTGGGAGCAGTTCTTC.

This clonotype was observed many times. The rearrangement links TRBV20-1 to TRBJ2-7, with a tentative D call TRBD2 (5 bases). Trimming removed 3 bases at V and 0 bases at J, with 9 bases between. The CDR3 consists of 13 residues. Germline CDR1 and CDR2: DFQATT and SNEGSKA (reference sequence). As DNA, the CDR3 is TGCAGTGCTAGTGCGGGTACCTCCTACGAGCAGTACTTC. This encodes CSASAGTSYEQYF.

There are many counts of this clonotype. This CDR3 reads CAISSREPYEQYF. CDR3 DNA sequence: TGTGCCATCAGCTCTAGGGAGCCCTACGAGCAGTACTTC. The chain is built from TRBV10-3 and TRBJ2-7; maybe TRBD2 (5 bases). Trimming removed 6 bases at V and 2 bases at J, with 11 bases between. The CDR3 contains 13 residues. Germline CDR1 is ENHRY and CDR2 is SYGVKD.

The chain has TRBV10-3 and TRBJ2-1; D is unresolved. The germline CDR1 and CDR2 sequences are ENHRY and SYGVKD. Trimming removed 6 bases at V and 10 bases at J, with 10 bases between. The length of the CDR3 is 11 residues. The CDR3 nucleotides are TGTGCCATCAGCCAACTAAAGGAGCAGTTCTTC. Its protein product is CAISQLKEQFF.

This clonotype was found many times. This chain uses TRBV24-1 with TRBJ1-2; D gene uncertain. Germline lookup yields CDR1 KGHDR and CDR2 SFDVKD. CDR3 length equals 16 residues. Trimming took 3 bases from V and 4 from J, leaving 17 bases between them. Here the CDR3 DNA reads TGTGCCACCAGTGATACCAGTCGAGGAGGGAGCTATGGCTACACCTTC. Its protein product is CATSDTSRGGSYGYTF.

This clonotype was seen many times. This chain connects TRBV12-3 or TRBV12-4 to TRBJ1-6, with D maybe TRBD1 (6 bases). This CDR3 contains 13 residues. Deletions cut 5 bases from V and 9 bases from J, with 11 bases between. CDR3 bases: TGTGCCAGCAGTGTCAAACAGGGTTCACCCCTCCACTTT. Its protein is CASSVKQGSPLHF.

The V gene is TRBV5-1, the J gene TRBJ1-4; 8 bases map to TRBD1. The CDR3 consists of 15 residues. Germline CDR1 and CDR2: SGHRS and YFSETQ. Germline trimming cut 0 bases from V and 9 bases from J; bases unmatched to any gene: 7. Here the CDR3 DNA reads TGCGCCAGCAGCTTGGTTGGTGGACAGGGTAAAAAACTGTTTTTT. Translated: CASSLVGGQGKKLFF.

This clonotype was seen many times. The CDR3 loop is CASSWDRVGEQFF. The CDR3 DNA is TGTGCCAGCAGTTGGGACAGGGTCGGGGAGCAGTTCTTC. This chain links TRBV11-2 with TRBJ2-1; TRBD1 matches at 9 bases. The CDR3 totals 13 residues. Losses at the gene ends were 6 bases for V and 10 bases for J; bases not matched to a gene: 7. Germline V gives CDR1 SGHAT, CDR2 FQNNGV.

This clonotype was counted a few times. This chain connects TRBV5-1 to TRBJ2-1; D gene ambiguous. V was cut by 7 bases and J by 4 bases, with 6 bases left in between. Germline loops: CDR1 SGHRS, CDR2 YFSETQ. The CDR3 loop spans 11 amino acids. The CDR3 bases are TGCGCCAGCGGGCTTTACAATGAGCAGTTCTTC. As protein: CASGLYNEQFF.